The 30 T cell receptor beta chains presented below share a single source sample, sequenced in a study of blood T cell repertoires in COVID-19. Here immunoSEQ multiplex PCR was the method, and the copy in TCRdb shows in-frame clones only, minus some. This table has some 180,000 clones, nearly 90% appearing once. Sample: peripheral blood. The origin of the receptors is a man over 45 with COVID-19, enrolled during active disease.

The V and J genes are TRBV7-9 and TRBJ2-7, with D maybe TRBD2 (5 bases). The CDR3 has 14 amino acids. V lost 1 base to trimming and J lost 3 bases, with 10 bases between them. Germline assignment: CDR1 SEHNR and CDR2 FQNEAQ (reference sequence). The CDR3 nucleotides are TGTGCCAGCAGCTTAGGGGCAGACTACTACGAGCAGTACTTC. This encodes CASSLGADYYEQYF. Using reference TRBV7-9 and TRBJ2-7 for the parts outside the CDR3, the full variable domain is DTGVSQNPRHKITKRGQNVTFRCDPISEHNRLYWYRQTLGQGPEFLTYFQNEAQLEKSRLLSDRFSAERPKGSFSTLEIQRTEQGDSAMYLCASSLGADYYEQYFGPGTRLTVT.

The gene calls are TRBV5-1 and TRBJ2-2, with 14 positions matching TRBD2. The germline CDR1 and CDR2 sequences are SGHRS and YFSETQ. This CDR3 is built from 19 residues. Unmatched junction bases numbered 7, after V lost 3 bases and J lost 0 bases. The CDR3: CASSWWTSGGIANTGELFF. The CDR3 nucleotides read TGCGCCAGCAGCTGGTGGACTAGCGGGGGGATCGCGAACACCGGGGAGCTGTTTTTT.

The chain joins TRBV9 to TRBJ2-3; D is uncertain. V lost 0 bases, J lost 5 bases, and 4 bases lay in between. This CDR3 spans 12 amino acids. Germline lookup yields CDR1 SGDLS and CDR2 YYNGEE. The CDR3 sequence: CASSVGQDTQYF. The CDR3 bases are TGTGCCAGCAGCGTAGGGCAAGATACGCAGTATTTT.

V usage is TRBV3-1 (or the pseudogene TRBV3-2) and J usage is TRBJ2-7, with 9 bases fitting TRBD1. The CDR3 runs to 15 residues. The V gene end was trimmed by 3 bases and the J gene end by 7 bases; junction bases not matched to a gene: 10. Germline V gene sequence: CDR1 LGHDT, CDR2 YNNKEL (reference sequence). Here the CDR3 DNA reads TGTGCCAGCAGCCATGGACAGGGGCCCACTACGGAGCAGTACTTC. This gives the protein CASSHGQGPTTEQYF.

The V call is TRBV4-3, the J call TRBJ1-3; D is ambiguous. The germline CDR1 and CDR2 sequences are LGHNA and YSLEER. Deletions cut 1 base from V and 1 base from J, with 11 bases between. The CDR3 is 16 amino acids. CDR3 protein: CASSQGLGGSGNTIYF. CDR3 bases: TGCGCCAGCAGCCAAGGGTTGGGAGGTTCTGGAAACACCATATATTTT.

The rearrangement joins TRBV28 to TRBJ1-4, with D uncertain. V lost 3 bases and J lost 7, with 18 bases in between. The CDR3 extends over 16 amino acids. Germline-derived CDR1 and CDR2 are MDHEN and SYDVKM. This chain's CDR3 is CASSFSWAGRGEKLFF. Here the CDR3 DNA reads TGTGCCAGCAGTTTCTCGTGGGCAGGCCGTGGTGAAAAACTGTTTTTT.

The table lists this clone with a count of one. CDR3 loop: CAISEAGGDYEQYF. The CDR3 DNA sequence: TGTGCCATCAGTGAGGCGGGGGGGGACTACGAGCAGTACTTC. The V and J genes are TRBV10-3 and TRBJ2-7; 9 nucleotides line up with TRBD2. This CDR3 comprises 14 residues. The germline gives CDR1 ENHRY, CDR2 SYGVKD. Germline trimming cut 2 bases from V and 3 bases from J; bases unmatched to any gene: 2.

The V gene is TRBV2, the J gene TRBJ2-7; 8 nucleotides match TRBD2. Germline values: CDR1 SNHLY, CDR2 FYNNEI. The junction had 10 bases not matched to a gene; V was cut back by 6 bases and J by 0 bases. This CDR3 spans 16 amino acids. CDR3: CASSDILAVSSYEQYF. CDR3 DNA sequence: TGTGCCAGCAGCGACATACTAGCGGTGAGCTCCTACGAGCAGTACTTC.

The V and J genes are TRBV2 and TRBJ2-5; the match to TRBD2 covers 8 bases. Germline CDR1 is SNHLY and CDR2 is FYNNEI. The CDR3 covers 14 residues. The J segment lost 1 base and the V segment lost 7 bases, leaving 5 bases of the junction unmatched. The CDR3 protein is CASILAGPQETQYF. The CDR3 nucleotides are TGTGCCAGCATTTTAGCGGGACCCCAAGAGACCCAGTACTTC. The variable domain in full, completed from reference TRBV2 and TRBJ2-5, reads EPEVTQTPSHQVTQMGQEVILRCVPISNHLYFYWYRQILGQKVEFLVSFYNNEISEKSEIFDDQFSVERPDGSNFTLKIRSTKLEDSAMYFCASILAGPQETQYFGPGTRLLVL.

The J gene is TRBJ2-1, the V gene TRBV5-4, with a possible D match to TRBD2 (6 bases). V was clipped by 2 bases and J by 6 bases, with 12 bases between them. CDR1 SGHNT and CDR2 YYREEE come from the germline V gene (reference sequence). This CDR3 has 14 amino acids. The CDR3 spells CASSLPGGTNEQFF. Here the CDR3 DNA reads TGTGCCAGCAGCTTACCCGGGGGTACCAATGAGCAGTTCTTC.

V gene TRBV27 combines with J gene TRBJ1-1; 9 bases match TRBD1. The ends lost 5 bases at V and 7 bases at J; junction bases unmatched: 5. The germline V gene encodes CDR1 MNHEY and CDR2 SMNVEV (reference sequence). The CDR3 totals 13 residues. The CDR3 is CASSIDRGGEAFF. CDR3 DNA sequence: TGTGCCAGCAGTATCGACAGGGGGGGTGAAGCTTTCTTT.

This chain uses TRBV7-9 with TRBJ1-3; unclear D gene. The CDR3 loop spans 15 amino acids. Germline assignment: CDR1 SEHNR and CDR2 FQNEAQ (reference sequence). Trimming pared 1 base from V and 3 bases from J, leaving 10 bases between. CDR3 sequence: CASSLVTRLGNTIYF. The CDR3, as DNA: TGTGCCAGCAGCTTAGTGACACGCCTTGGAAACACCATATATTTT.

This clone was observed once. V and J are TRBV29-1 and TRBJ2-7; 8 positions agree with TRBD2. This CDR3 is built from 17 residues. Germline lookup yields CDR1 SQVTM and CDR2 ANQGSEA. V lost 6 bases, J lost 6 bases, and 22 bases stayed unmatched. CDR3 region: CSVKLFRTGLVGAEQYF. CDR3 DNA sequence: TGCAGCGTGAAGTTGTTTAGGACGGGACTAGTAGGAGCCGAGCAGTACTTC.

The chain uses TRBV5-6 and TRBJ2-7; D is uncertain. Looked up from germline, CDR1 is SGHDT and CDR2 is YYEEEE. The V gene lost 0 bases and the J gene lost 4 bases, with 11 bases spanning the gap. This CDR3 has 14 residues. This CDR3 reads CASSLGGSRYEQYF. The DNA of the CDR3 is TGTGCCAGCAGCTTGGGCGGTTCCCGATACGAGCAGTACTTC.

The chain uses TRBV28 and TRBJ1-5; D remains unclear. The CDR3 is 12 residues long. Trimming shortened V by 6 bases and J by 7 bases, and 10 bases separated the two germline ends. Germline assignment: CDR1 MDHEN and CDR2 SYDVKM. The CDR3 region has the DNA TGTGCCAGCAGACCGACGGGGCAGCCCCAGCATTTT. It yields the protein CASRPTGQPQHF.

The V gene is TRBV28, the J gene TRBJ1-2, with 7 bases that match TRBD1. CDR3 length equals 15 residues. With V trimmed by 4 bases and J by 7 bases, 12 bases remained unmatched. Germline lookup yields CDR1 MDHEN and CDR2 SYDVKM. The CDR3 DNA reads TGTGCCAGCAGTTCGGGACAGTCGAGGCCGGGTGGCTACACCTTC. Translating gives CASSSGQSRPGGYTF.

As DNA, the CDR3 is TGCGCCAGCAGCCCAACAGGGGGTAGAGGCTACACCTTC. As protein: CASSPTGGRGYTF. V usage is TRBV5-1 and J usage is TRBJ1-2; 8 positions match TRBD1. The CDR3 is 13 residues long. V lost 4 bases to trimming and J lost 8 bases; unmatched junction nucleotides: 7. Germline V lookup: CDR1 SGHRS, CDR2 YFSETQ. The full variable domain, in which reference TRBV5-1 and TRBJ1-2 provide the parts outside the CDR3, is KAGVTQTPRYLIKTRGQQVTLSCSPISGHRSVSWYQQTPGQGLQFLFEYFSETQRNKGNFPGRFSGRQFSNSRSEMNVSTLELGDSALYLCASSPTGGRGYTFGSGTRLTVV.

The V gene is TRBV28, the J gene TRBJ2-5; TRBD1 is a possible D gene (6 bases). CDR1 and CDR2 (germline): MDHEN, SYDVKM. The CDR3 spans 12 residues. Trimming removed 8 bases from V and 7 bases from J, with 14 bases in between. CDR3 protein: CASGRTAGTQYF. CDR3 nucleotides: TGTGCCAGCGGTAGGACAGCCGGGACCCAGTACTTC.

CDR3 residues: CASSPPGGTGEAFF. In DNA form, the CDR3 reads TGTGCCAGCTCACCGCCGGGGGGAACAGGTGAAGCTTTCTTT. This rearrangement joins TRBV18 to TRBJ1-1; maybe TRBD1 (5 bases). Trimming pared 3 bases from V and 7 bases from J, leaving 15 bases between. This CDR3 region has 14 residues. CDR1 and CDR2 from the germline V gene are KGHSH and LQKENI.

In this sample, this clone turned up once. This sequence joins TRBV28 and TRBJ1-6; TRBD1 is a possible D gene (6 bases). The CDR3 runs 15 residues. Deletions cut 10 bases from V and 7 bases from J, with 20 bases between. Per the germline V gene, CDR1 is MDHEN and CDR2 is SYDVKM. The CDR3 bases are TGTGCCACATACATATCAGGGGTATGGAATTCACCCCTCCACTTT. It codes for CATYISGVWNSPLHF.

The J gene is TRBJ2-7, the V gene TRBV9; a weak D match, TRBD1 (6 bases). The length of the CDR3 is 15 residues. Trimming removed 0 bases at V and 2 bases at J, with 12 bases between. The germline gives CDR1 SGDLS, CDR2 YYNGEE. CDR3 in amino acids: CASSVASGAPYEQYF. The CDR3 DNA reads TGTGCCAGCAGCGTAGCGTCAGGGGCTCCCTACGAGCAGTACTTC.

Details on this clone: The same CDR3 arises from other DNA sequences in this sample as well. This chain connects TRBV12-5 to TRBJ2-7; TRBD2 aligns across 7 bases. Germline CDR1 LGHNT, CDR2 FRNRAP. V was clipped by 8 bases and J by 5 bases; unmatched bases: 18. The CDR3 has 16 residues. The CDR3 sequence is CASSTLAGAQPNEQYF. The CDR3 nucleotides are TGTGCTAGTAGTACTCTCGCGGGAGCGCAGCCGAACGAGCAGTACTTC.

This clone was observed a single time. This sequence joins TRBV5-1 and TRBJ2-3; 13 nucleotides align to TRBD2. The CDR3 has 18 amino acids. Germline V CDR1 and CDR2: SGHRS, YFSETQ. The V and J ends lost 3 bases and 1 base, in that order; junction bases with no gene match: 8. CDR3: CASSSGLAGKARTDTQYF. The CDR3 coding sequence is TGCGCCAGCAGCTCGGGACTAGCGGGGAAAGCTCGCACAGATACGCAGTATTTT.

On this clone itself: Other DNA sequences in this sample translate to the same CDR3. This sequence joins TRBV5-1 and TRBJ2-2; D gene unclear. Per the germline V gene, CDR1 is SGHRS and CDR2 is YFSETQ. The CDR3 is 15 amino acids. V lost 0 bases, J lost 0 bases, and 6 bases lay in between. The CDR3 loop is CASSLGAANTGELFF. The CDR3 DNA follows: TGCGCCAGCAGCTTGGGGGCAGCGAACACCGGGGAGCTGTTTTTT.

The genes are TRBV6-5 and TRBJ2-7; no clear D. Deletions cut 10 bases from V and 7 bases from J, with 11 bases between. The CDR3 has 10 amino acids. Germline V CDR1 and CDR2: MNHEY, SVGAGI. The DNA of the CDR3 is TGTGCCACCGGGTACCGGGAGCAGTACTTC. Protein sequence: CATGYREQYF.

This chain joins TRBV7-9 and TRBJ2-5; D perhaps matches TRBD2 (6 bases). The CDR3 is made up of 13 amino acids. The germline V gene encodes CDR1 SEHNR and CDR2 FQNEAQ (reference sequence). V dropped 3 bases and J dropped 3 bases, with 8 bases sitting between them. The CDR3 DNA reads TGTGCCAGCAGCTTGGGGAGGAAAGAGACCCAGTACTTC. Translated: CASSLGRKETQYF.

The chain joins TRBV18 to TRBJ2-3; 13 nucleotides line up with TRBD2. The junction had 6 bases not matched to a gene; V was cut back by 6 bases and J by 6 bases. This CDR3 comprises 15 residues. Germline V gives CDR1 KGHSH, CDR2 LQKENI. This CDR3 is CASSAGTSGEDTQYF. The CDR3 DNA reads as TGTGCCAGCTCGGCCGGGACTAGCGGGGAGGATACGCAGTATTTT.

CDR3 sequence: CASSPSELGAGAYEQYF. The CDR3 nucleotides are TGTGCCAGCTCACCTTCAGAATTGGGAGCGGGAGCGTACGAGCAGTACTTC. The genes are TRBV18 and TRBJ2-7; 8 nucleotides match TRBD2. The CDR3 totals 17 residues. CDR1 is KGHSH and CDR2 is LQKENI in the germline V gene. J was trimmed by 4 bases and V by 3 bases; bases with no gene match: 14.

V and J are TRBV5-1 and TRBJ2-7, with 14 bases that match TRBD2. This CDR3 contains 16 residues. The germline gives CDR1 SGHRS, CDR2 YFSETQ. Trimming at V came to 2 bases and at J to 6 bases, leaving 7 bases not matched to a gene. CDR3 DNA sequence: TGCGCCAGCAGCTTACGACTAGCGGGAGGGCCGGCCGAGCAGTACTTC. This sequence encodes CASSLRLAGGPAEQYF.

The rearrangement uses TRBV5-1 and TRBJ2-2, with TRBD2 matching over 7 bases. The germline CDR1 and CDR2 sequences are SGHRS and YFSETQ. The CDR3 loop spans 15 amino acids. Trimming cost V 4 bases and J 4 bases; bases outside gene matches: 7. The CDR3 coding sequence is TGCGCCAGCAGCCCCCGGGGGGTAGTCACCGGGGAGCTGTTTTTT. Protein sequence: CASSPRGVVTGELFF.